Listed below are T cell receptor beta chains from one sample, sequenced in a study of monozygotic twins with inflammatory bowel disease. From the 5' RACE reads, TCRdb lists one entry per CDR3 protein and no DNA. The sample totals approximately 330,000 distinct CDR3 sequences. The sequenced sample was blood. These receptor sequences come from a human donor with ulcerative colitis or Crohn's disease, or a healthy co-twin of an affected twin (not recorded which). CDR3s include the opening cysteine and the closing phenylalanine or tryptophan.

CDR3aa: CASRLGAGVHEQYF; v_gene: TRBV4-2; j_gene: TRBJ2-7
CDR3aa: CASSRLSGLDTQYF; v_gene: TRBV5-4; j_gene: TRBJ2-3
CDR3aa: CASSPDAGSRTEAFF; v_gene: TRBV7-2; j_gene: TRBJ1-1
CDR3aa: CASSLSEGTEAFF; v_gene: TRBV5-1; j_gene: TRBJ1-1
CDR3aa: CASSQELGPALHF; v_gene: TRBV3-1; j_gene: TRBJ1-6
CDR3aa: CASSSPGQESTGELFF; v_gene: TRBV5-1; j_gene: TRBJ2-2
CDR3aa: CASSISPTGAETQYF; v_gene: TRBV19; j_gene: TRBJ2-5
CDR3aa: CATSATSGENTGELFF; v_gene: TRBV24-1; j_gene: TRBJ2-2
CDR3aa: CASKSLANEQFF; v_gene: TRBV7-9; j_gene: TRBJ2-1
CDR3aa: CASSQDLAHSTIYF; v_gene: TRBV3-1; j_gene: TRBJ1-3
CDR3aa: CASSGELAGGGTQYF; v_gene: TRBV5-1; j_gene: TRBJ2-5
CDR3aa: CASSKRTVRGNTIYF; v_gene: TRBV19; j_gene: TRBJ1-3
CDR3aa: CASMRRNAETQYF; v_gene: TRBV6-2/TRBV6-3; j_gene: TRBJ2-5
CDR3aa: CASSFLQGVNSPLHF; v_gene: TRBV5-1; j_gene: TRBJ1-6
CDR3aa: CASSLGGVEQYF; v_gene: TRBV5-1; j_gene: TRBJ2-7
CDR3aa: CASSFDRSEAFF; v_gene: TRBV5-1; j_gene: TRBJ1-1
CDR3aa: CASSYGSTGNNYGYTF; v_gene: TRBV6-2/TRBV6-3; j_gene: TRBJ1-2
CDR3aa: CATSDRRGPFTDTQYF; v_gene: TRBV24-1; j_gene: TRBJ2-3
CDR3aa: CASSLDRAIFF; v_gene: TRBV7-8; j_gene: TRBJ2-1
CDR3aa: CASSHSGTATGELFF; v_gene: TRBV7-2; j_gene: TRBJ2-2
CDR3aa: CASSHDRGNTEAFF; v_gene: TRBV5-1; j_gene: TRBJ1-1